The text below deals with one T cell receptor (beta chain). The antigen is unknown. This entry belongs to a study of cytomegalovirus exposure and HLA in healthy donors. Germline V gene sequence: CDR1 SGHTA, CDR2 FQGNSA. This CDR3 is built from 14 residues. The ends lost 11 bases at V and 6 bases at J; junction bases unmatched: 13. General study findings and limits: Cytomegalovirus association was listed for about 170 TCR beta chains.

Produced via immunoSEQ multiplex PCR; TCRdb's table is partial and in-frame only. In the table there are roughly 63,000 clones, 89% of which are singletons. The chain recombines TRBV7-2 with TRBJ2-4, with 7 bases that match TRBD1. The receptor was isolated from a woman younger than 30 in good health and CMV-seronegative. The sample comprised PBMCs. In DNA, the CDR3 is TGTGCCGCAACCGACAGGGCCCCAGGAAACATTCAGTACTTC. Protein product: CAATDRAPGNIQYF.